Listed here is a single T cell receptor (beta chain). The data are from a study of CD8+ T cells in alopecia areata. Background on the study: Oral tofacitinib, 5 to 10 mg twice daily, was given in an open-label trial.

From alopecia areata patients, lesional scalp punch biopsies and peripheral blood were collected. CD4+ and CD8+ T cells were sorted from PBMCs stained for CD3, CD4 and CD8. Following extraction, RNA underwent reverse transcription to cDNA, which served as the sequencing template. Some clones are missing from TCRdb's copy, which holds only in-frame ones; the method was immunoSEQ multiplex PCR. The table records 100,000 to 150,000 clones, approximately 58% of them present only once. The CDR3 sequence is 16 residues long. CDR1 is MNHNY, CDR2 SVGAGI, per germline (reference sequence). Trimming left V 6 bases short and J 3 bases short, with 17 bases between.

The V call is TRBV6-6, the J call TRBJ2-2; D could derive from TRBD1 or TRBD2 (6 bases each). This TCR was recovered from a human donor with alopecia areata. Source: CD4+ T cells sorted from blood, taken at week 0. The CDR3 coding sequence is TGTGCCAGCAGCCAGGGAGGTGCAGGGGACACCGGGGAGCTGTTTTTT. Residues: CASSQGGAGDTGELFF.